Listed below are T cell receptor beta chains from one sample, sequenced in a study of human T cells and chemical hapten exposure. TCRdb redid the calling of the RACE reads with MiXCR, one entry per CDR3 protein. The sample records about 160,000 distinct CDR3 sequences, 25% to 30% being singletons. The material sequenced was whole blood, taken in connection with sensitization to the hapten diphenylcyclopropenone (DPC). These receptors all come from a woman in her late teens or twenties with alopecia areata. Some clones in this sample may be carry-over from other donors' samples. Each CDR3 is given with its conserved first and last residue. D genes are given only for firm matches. Clone size, where shown, is once, few, many, or a class for clones that have expanded.

D | size | J | V | CDR3 | DNA
NA | NA | TRBJ1-2 | TRBV7-2 | CASSLEGAPWGGYTF | TGTGCCAGCAGCTTAGAAGGGGCTCCGTGGGGGGGCTACACCTTC
NA | NA | TRBJ1-2 | TRBV7-9 | CASSFGSKDYGYTF | TGTGCCAGCTCCTTCGGTTCTAAGGACTATGGCTACACCTTC
NA | NA | TRBJ2-5 | TRBV27 | CASKQRGAQYF | TGTGCCAGCAAGCAACGCGGGGCCCAGTACTTC
NA | few | TRBJ1-6 | TRBV6-2/TRBV6-3 | CASNVANLSPLHF | TGTGCCAGCAATGTGGCTAATTTGTCACCCCTCCACTTT
TRBD2 | once | TRBJ2-7 | TRBV7-9 | CASSDRTSGFYEQYF | TGTGCCAGCAGCGACCGGACTAGCGGCTTCTACGAGCAGTACTTC
TRBD1 | NA | TRBJ2-3 | TRBV25-1 | CASSNLGQGSTDTQYF | TGTGCCAGCAGTAACCTGGGACAGGGGAGCACAGATACGCAGTATTTT
TRBD1 | NA | TRBJ1-3 | TRBV6-5 | CASRPDRGGRNTIYF | TGTGCCAGCAGGCCGGACAGGGGAGGAAGAAACACCATATATTTT
NA | NA | TRBJ1-1 | TRBV7-9 | CASSPPRTEAFF | TGTGCCAGCAGCCCCCCAAGAACTGAAGCTTTCTTT
NA | NA | TRBJ2-7 | TRBV12-3/TRBV12-4 | CASTTTGNPTGEQYF | TGTGCCAGCACCACCACAGGGAACCCAACCGGCGAGCAGTACTTC
NA | NA | TRBJ2-7 | TRBV6-2/TRBV6-3 | CATGDSYEQYF | TGTGCCACCGGAGACTCCTACGAGCAGTACTTC
NA | few | TRBJ2-1 | TRBV10-3 | CAISEALRGGLGDEQFF | TGTGCCATCAGTGAGGCCCTCCGCGGCGGGCTAGGCGATGAGCAGTTCTTC
NA | NA | TRBJ1-1 | TRBV20-1 | CSAKAGVFEAFF | TGCAGTGCCAAGGCCGGGGTTTTTGAAGCTTTCTTT
NA | NA | TRBJ2-5 | TRBV5-1 | CASSLATGEETQYF | TGCGCCAGCAGCTTGGCGACCGGCGAAGAGACCCAGTACTTC
NA | few | TRBJ1-1 | TRBV20-1 | CSAREGGGWEAFF | TGCAGTGCTCGGGAAGGGGGGGGATGGGAAGCTTTCTTT
NA | NA | TRBJ2-1 | TRBV7-2 | CASSPRSQRLGVHEQFF | TGTGCCAGCAGCCCGCGATCCCAAAGATTAGGTGTTCATGAGCAGTTCTTC